The clone carrying this T cell receptor (beta chain) was seen a few times. What it binds is unknown. These data belong to a study of regulatory T cells in long-lasting Graves disease. Study-level background: A definition of persistent Graves' disease required over 5 years of antithyroid drugs plus positive TSH receptor antibodies. Study conclusions and caveats: Thyroid tissue went unstudied; only peripheral blood was examined.

Stated time point: persistent/refractory GD, antithyroid drugs over 5 years with positive TRAb. RNA isolated from PBMCs was used to make the TCR library. iRepertoire HTBI primers and Arm-PCR of CDR3 regions built TCR beta libraries. MiXCR, applied by TCRdb to the multiplex PCR reads, yields one record per CDR3 protein. The profile shows some 450,000 distinct CDR3 sequences, less than 25% of them singletons. V lost 6 bases, J lost 5 bases, and 19 bases lay in between. This CDR3 spans 16 amino acids. The sequencing used peripheral blood mononuclear cells (PBMCs), collected when the disease was refractory, from a patient treated with antithyroid drugs. V and J are TRBV12-3 or TRBV12-4 and TRBJ2-2; TRBD2 is a possible D gene (7 bases). The clonotype originates from a female donor with Graves disease. This CDR3 reads CASRPGVAGWTGELFF. The CDR3 nucleotides read TGTGCCAGCAGACCAGGGGTAGCGGGTTGGACCGGGGAGCTGTTTTTT.